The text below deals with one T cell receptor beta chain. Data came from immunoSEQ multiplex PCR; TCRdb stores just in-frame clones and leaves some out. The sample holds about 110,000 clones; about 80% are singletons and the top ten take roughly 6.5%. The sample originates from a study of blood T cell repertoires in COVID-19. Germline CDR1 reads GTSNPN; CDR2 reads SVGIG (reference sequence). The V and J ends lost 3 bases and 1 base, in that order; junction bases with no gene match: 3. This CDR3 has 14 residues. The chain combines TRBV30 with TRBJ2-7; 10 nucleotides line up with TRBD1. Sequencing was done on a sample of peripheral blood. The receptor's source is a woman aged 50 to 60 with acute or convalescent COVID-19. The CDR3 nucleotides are TGTGCCTGGAGACGGGACAGGGGTTCCTACGAGCAGTACTTC. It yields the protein CAWRRDRGSYEQYF.